The 29 T cell receptor beta chains below all came from one sample that was sequenced in a study of beta chain features in type 1 diabetes. Expressed TCRB transcripts were sequenced because the entire RNA isolate underwent reverse transcription. Here immunoSEQ multiplex PCR was the method, and the copy in TCRdb shows in-frame clones only, minus some. The data contain fewer than 250,000 clones, 68% of them singletons. Sequenced input: naive CD4+ T cells from blood. The receptors shown here come from a man younger than 45 in good health.

Only one count was recorded for this clone. V is TRBV18 and J is TRBJ1-1; D unresolved. The CDR3 runs 12 residues. The V gene lost 3 bases and the J gene lost 7 bases, with 9 bases spanning the gap. Germline V gene data show CDR1 as KGHSH and CDR2 as LQKENI. The CDR3 here is CASSPRGSEAFF. The CDR3 DNA reads as TGTGCCAGCTCACCTCGTGGGAGTGAAGCTTTCTTT.

This clone was found a few times. The chain uses TRBV29-1 and TRBJ2-2; D gene unclear. CDR1 and CDR2 (germline): SQVTM, ANQGSEA. The CDR3 covers 12 residues. The V and J ends lost 4 bases and 5 bases respectively, with 8 bases between them. The CDR3, as DNA: TGCAGCGTTGTGAGTGGAACCGGGGAGCTGTTTTTT. This translates into CSVVSGTGELFF.

The rearrangement uses TRBV9 and TRBJ2-2, with TRBD1 identical over 7 bases. The CDR3 spans 15 residues. CDR1 and CDR2 (germline): SGDLS, YYNGEE. Trimming cost V 5 bases and J 5 bases; bases outside gene matches: 9. CDR3: CASSARTGTTGELFF. CDR3 sequence (DNA): TGTGCCAGCAGTGCCCGGACAGGAACAACCGGGGAGCTGTTTTTT.

This clone has only a few counts. The chain carries TRBV29-1 and TRBJ1-1, with TRBD1 matching over 9 bases. The CDR3 is made up of 16 amino acids. Per the germline V gene, CDR1 is SQVTM and CDR2 is ANQGSEA. The J segment lost 2 bases and the V segment lost 7 bases, leaving 14 bases of the junction unmatched. CDR3 DNA: TGCAGCGCCCGGGCGGGGACAGGGACGATAAACACTGAAGCTTTCTTT. Amino acid sequence: CSARAGTGTINTEAFF.

The chain is built from TRBV9 and TRBJ2-1; TRBD2 is a possible D gene (7 bases). In germline, CDR1 is SGDLS, CDR2 YYNGEE. Trimming removed 0 bases from V and 2 bases from J, with 18 bases in between. The CDR3 is 18 residues long. CDR3 in DNA: TGTGCCAGCAGCGTAGGATGGAGGGCGGGGGCCGCCTACAATGAGCAGTTCTTC. As protein: CASSVGWRAGAAYNEQFF.

The CDR3 coding sequence is TGCAGCGTTGAGAACCTAGCTGGGGAGACCCAGTACTTC. Protein: CSVENLAGETQYF. This chain links TRBV29-1 with TRBJ2-5, with D perhaps matching TRBD2 (5 bases). The CDR3 is 13 amino acids. V lost 3 bases to trimming and J lost 5 bases, with 13 bases between them. Per germline, CDR1 SQVTM and CDR2 ANQGSEA. Variable domain in full (rest from reference TRBV29-1 and TRBJ2-5): SAVISQKPSRDICQRGTSLTIQCQVDSQVTMMFWYRQQPGQSLTLIATANQGSEATYESGFVIDKFPISRPNLTFSTLTVSNMSPEDSSIYLCSVENLAGETQYFGPGTRLLVL.

V and J are TRBV7-6 and TRBJ2-1, with D unclear. The germline V and J ends were trimmed by 7 bases and 6 bases, with 19 bases remaining between them. The CDR3 is 15 residues long. The germline gives CDR1 SGHVS, CDR2 FNYEAQ. The DNA of the CDR3 is TGTGCCAGCACTTATCCCCCCCGAAGGAGCAATGAGCAGTTCTTC. Amino acid sequence: CASTYPPRRSNEQFF.

J is TRBJ2-1 and V is TRBV6-5; 7 bases align to TRBD1. The CDR3 sequence is 13 residues long. V lost 10 bases, J lost 5 bases, and 8 bases stayed unmatched. Germline loops: CDR1 MNHEY, CDR2 SVGAGI. The DNA for the CDR3 is TGTGCCACCTACAGGGGACCTAACAATGAGCAGTTCTTC. Its protein is CATYRGPNNEQFF.

This rearrangement joins TRBV4-1 to TRBJ1-2, with D unclear. This CDR3 is 13 amino acids long. Trimming removed 4 bases at V and 8 bases at J, with 14 bases between. Germline V CDR1 and CDR2: MGHRA, YSYEKL. Here the CDR3 DNA reads TGCGCCAGCAGCCGAGAGGACCTACTAGGCTACACCTTC. As protein: CASSREDLLGYTF.

The rearrangement joins TRBV18 to TRBJ2-3; possible D gene TRBD2, 5 bases. Trimming removed 2 bases from V and 4 bases from J, with 19 bases in between. Looked up from germline, CDR1 is KGHSH and CDR2 is LQKENI. This CDR3 has 17 residues. The CDR3 coding sequence is TGTGCCAGCTCACCAAGTGTTCCTGGAGGAGACGCAGATACGCAGTATTTT. It yields the protein CASSPSVPGGDADTQYF.

This clone was detected only once. The V call is TRBV30, the J call TRBJ1-1, with TRBD1 matching over 7 bases. Germline values: CDR1 GTSNPN, CDR2 SVGIG (reference sequence). This CDR3 contains 13 residues. CDR3 bases: TGTGCATCGCGACAGGGTCGAGGGTCTGAAGCTTTCTTT. This translates into CASRQGRGSEAFF.

The sample holds a few counts of this clone. The rearrangement joins TRBV4-2 to TRBJ2-1; 7 bases line up with TRBD1. J was trimmed by 3 bases and V by 1 base; bases with no gene match: 6. The CDR3 covers 16 residues. From germline, CDR1 is LGHNA and CDR2 YNFKEQ. CDR3 nucleotides: TGTGCCAGCAGCCAAGTAAAACAGGGGAACTACAATGAGCAGTTCTTC. Residues: CASSQVKQGNYNEQFF.

The V and J genes are TRBV9 and TRBJ2-3; possibly TRBD1 or TRBD2 for D (6 bases each). Looked up from germline, CDR1 is SGDLS and CDR2 is YYNGEE. This CDR3 spans 13 amino acids. Trimming took 4 bases from V and 4 from J, leaving 10 bases between them. CDR3 residues: CASSQGGPDTQYF. CDR3 in DNA: TGTGCCAGCAGCCAAGGGGGGCCAGATACGCAGTATTTT.

The chain employs TRBV30 and TRBJ2-3, with D tentatively TRBD1 or TRBD2 (5 bases each). The CDR3 sequence is 14 residues long. V lost 7 bases, J lost 0 bases, and 14 bases lay in between. Germline V gene data show CDR1 as GTSNPN and CDR2 as SVGIG (reference sequence). The CDR3 DNA reads TGTGCCTTATCCCGGGGCCTAAGCACAGATACGCAGTATTTT. Residues: CALSRGLSTDTQYF.

The V and J genes are TRBV7-9 and TRBJ1-1, with no clear D. The germline gives CDR1 SEHNR, CDR2 FQNEAQ (reference sequence). There are 12 residues in the CDR3. V was shortened by 11 bases and J by 6 bases, with 16 bases between the two germline ends. CDR3 in DNA: TGTGCCGTTGGCGAAATGGCCGCTGAAGCTTTCTTT. Its translation is CAVGEMAAEAFF.

This chain joins TRBV30 and TRBJ2-7; tentatively, D is TRBD1 (5 bases). Per the germline V gene, CDR1 is GTSNPN and CDR2 is SVGIG (reference sequence). The CDR3 is 14 residues long. CDR3 nucleotide sequence: TGTGCTTGCACCGGCGAAGGGGCCCCATACGAGCAGTACTTC. It encodes CACTGEGAPYEQYF.

This clone was seen only a few times. The CDR3 sequence: CATSRRESSYNSPLHF. The CDR3 DNA reads as TGTGCCACCAGCAGACGCGAAAGCTCCTATAATTCACCCCTCCACTTT. The V gene is TRBV15, the J gene TRBJ1-6; D not certain. Germline V gene sequence: CDR1 LNHNV, CDR2 YYDKDF (reference sequence). Trimming cost V 2 bases and J 0 bases, with 8 bases left between them. The CDR3 sequence is 16 residues long.

The gene calls are TRBV29-1 and TRBJ2-7, with TRBD2 as a possible D gene (6 bases). The CDR3 totals 12 residues. Trimming removed 8 bases from V and 7 bases from J, with 18 bases in between. CDR1 is SQVTM, CDR2 ANQGSEA, per germline. The CDR3 region is CSIFTGVEEQYF. The CDR3 DNA is TGCAGCATCTTTACGGGAGTGGAGGAGCAGTACTTC.

The chain recombines TRBV25-1 with TRBJ2-7; D is uncertain. V was shortened by 5 bases and J by 0 bases, with 11 bases between the two germline ends. The germline CDR1 and CDR2 sequences are MGHDK and SYGVNS. CDR3 length equals 14 residues. In DNA, the CDR3 is TGTGCCAGCAGTTTTAGACTTGACTCCTACGAGCAGTACTTC. Its protein product is CASSFRLDSYEQYF.

V and J are TRBV4-3 and TRBJ2-1, with 8 bases matching TRBD1. The CDR3 runs to 15 residues. Germline lookup yields CDR1 LGHNA and CDR2 YSLEER. The trim removed 3 bases at V and 2 bases at J, leaving 3 bases unmatched. DNA for the CDR3: TGCGCCAGCAGCCATAGACAGGGGCCCTACAATGAGCAGTTCTTC. It is translated as CASSHRQGPYNEQFF.

The V and J genes are TRBV21-1 and TRBJ2-4; the table's TRBD2 call for D was not verified on the DNA. TRBV21-1 is flagged as a pseudogene. There are 16 residues in the CDR3. CDR3 coding DNA: TGTGCCAGCAGCACAGGGCGGGAGCTAGCCAAAAACATTCAGTACTTC. Its translation: CASSTGRELAKNIQYF.

The V and J genes are TRBV7-9 and TRBJ2-7, with 7 bases matching TRBD1. The CDR3 length is 14 residues. Germline V gene sequence: CDR1 SEHNR, CDR2 FQNEAQ (reference sequence). V lost 5 bases to trimming and J lost 5 bases; unmatched junction nucleotides: 9. CDR3 amino acids: CASSPRQGEDEQYF. The DNA of the CDR3 is TGTGCCAGCAGCCCCCGACAGGGTGAGGACGAGCAGTACTTC.

This clone was detected only a few times. The J gene is TRBJ2-7, the V gene TRBV15, with D tentatively TRBD1 (5 bases). Per germline, CDR1 LNHNV and CDR2 YYDKDF (reference sequence). This CDR3 comprises 17 residues. V lost 2 bases and J 0 bases, leaving 17 bases between the germline ends. CDR3 in DNA: TGTGCCACCAGCAGACCGCCGACAGCGCCTGCCTCCTACGAGCAGTACTTC. As protein: CATSRPPTAPASYEQYF.

The sample holds a few counts of this clone. The CDR3 protein is CASRAETQYF. CDR3 sequence (DNA): TGTGCCAGCAGGGCAGAGACCCAGTACTTC. J is TRBJ2-5 and V is TRBV2; D not resolved. Looked up from germline, CDR1 is SNHLY and CDR2 is FYNNEI. V gave up 6 bases and J gave up 4 bases, with 3 bases separating them. CDR3 length: 10 amino acids.

This clone occurred a few times. The chain carries TRBV10-3 and TRBJ2-1, with D uncertain. Trimming stripped 4 bases from V and 8 bases from J, with 15 bases between. The CDR3 is made up of 14 amino acids. Germline V CDR1 and CDR2: ENHRY, SYGVKD. CDR3 coding DNA: TGTGCCATCAGTGTCACTTCTCTTTCGGATGAGCAGTTCTTC. Amino acids: CAISVTSLSDEQFF.

This sequence joins TRBV10-3 and TRBJ2-7, with 10 bases identical to TRBD1. Unmatched junction bases numbered 6, after V lost 4 bases and J lost 6 bases. The CDR3 runs to 14 residues. The germline CDR1 and CDR2 sequences are ENHRY and SYGVKD. In DNA form, the CDR3 reads TGTGCCATCAGTGTTCAGGACAGGGGGTCCGAGCAGTACTTC. It translates to CAISVQDRGSEQYF.

This clone has only a few counts. The chain carries TRBV30 and TRBJ1-1; D possibly corresponds to TRBD1 (6 bases). Germline-derived CDR1 and CDR2 are GTSNPN and SVGIG (reference sequence). The length of the CDR3 is 11 residues. V shed 5 bases and J shed 4 bases, with 8 bases lying between them. This chain's CDR3 is CAWGQSTEAFF. The CDR3 DNA follows: TGTGCCTGGGGACAGAGCACTGAAGCTTTCTTT.

The V gene is TRBV28, the J gene TRBJ1-2; no clear D gene. The germline gives CDR1 MDHEN, CDR2 SYDVKM. With 5 bases removed from V and 8 bases from J, the gap between germline ends came to 21 bases. The CDR3 has 15 residues. The CDR3 DNA is TGTGCCAGCAGTCGAACCTTGACGGAGGTGACGGGCTACACCTTC. Translating it yields CASSRTLTEVTGYTF.

This clone was observed a few times. The chain uses TRBV9 and TRBJ1-2, with D unresolved. The CDR3 totals 14 residues. Per the germline V gene, CDR1 is SGDLS and CDR2 is YYNGEE. V lost 0 bases and J lost 3, with 9 bases in between. This CDR3 is CASSVEKGYYGYTF. CDR3 in DNA: TGTGCCAGCAGCGTAGAGAAGGGCTACTATGGCTACACCTTC.